This T cell receptor beta chain is from a study of blood T cell repertoires in COVID-19. The wider study: Whether acute or convalescent, the COVID-19 samples came from the United States, Italy and Spain. PBMCs, B-cell-depleted T cells, or T cells provided the cDNA or gDNA that made up the material.

How the authors handled the data: The assay estimated nucleated cells by amplifying reference gene primers. The method was immunoSEQ multiplex PCR; TCRdb's version includes in-frame clones alone and lacks a portion of them. The V and J calls and the clone size are those of that table, but D and trimming were determined from the DNA. Of under 350,000 clones listed, around 82% are singletons. Germline V gene lookup returns CDR1 MDHEN and CDR2 SYDVKM. V lost 5 bases to trimming and J lost 2 bases, with 12 bases between them. This CDR3 spans 14 amino acids. The rearrangement links TRBV28 to TRBJ1-2, with D tentatively TRBD1 (6 bases). The specimen was peripheral blood. The TCR originated in a woman between 45 and 60 years old who had recovered from COVID-19. The CDR3 region is CASSEGGGNYGYTF. The CDR3 bases are TGTGCCAGCAGTGAAGGGGGGGGAAACTATGGCTACACCTTC.